This T cell receptor beta chain was sequenced for a study of blood T cell repertoires in COVID-19. On the study more broadly: Collection of acute and convalescent COVID-19 samples took place in the United States, Italy and Spain.

Cohort assignment relied on participant-reported clinical history. Method: immunoSEQ multiplex PCR; TCRdb's copy keeps in-frame clones and lacks some. In the table there are 250,000 to 300,000 clones, approximately 91% of which are singletons. The length of the CDR3 is 15 residues. V was shortened by 0 bases and J by 5 bases, with 12 bases between the two germline ends. Germline V gene sequence: CDR1 SGDLS, CDR2 YYNGEE. Sequenced sample: PBMCs or T cells enriched from blood (not recorded which). This TCR was sampled from a woman aged 40 to 50 with acute COVID-19. The rearrangement links TRBV9 to TRBJ2-1; D remains unclear. The CDR3 loop is CASSVDLRKNNEQFF. In nucleotides, the CDR3 is TGTGCCAGCAGCGTAGACTTACGAAAAAACAATGAGCAGTTCTTC.